Listed below are T cell receptor beta chains from one sample, sequenced in a study of blood T cell repertoires in COVID-19. Here immunoSEQ multiplex PCR was the method, and the copy in TCRdb shows in-frame clones only, minus some. The sample has 160,000 or so clones; 84% are singletons. Sequencing input: peripheral blood. These receptor sequences come from a woman aged 45-59 years with acute or convalescent COVID-19. Both conserved end residues are part of each CDR3. D genes are given only for firm matches. Not all rows give a size; the values are once, few, many and, for expanded clones, a class.

v_call	cdr3_length	j_call	clone_size	d_call	cdr3_aa	cdr3_nt
TRBV19	16	TRBJ2-6	.	TRBD1	CASNRDRGSGANVLTF	TGTGCCAGTAATAGGGACAGGGGTTCTGGGGCCAACGTCCTGACTTTC
TRBV4-2	16	TRBJ2-7	.	TRBD2	CASSQDLAGEFYEQYF	TGTGCCAGCAGCCAGGACTTAGCGGGAGAATTCTACGAGCAGTACTTC
TRBV6-2/TRBV6-3	16	TRBJ1-5	.	TRBD1	CASSYRQGAQNQPQHF	TGTGCCAGCAGTTACCGACAGGGGGCGCAGAATCAGCCCCAGCATTTT
TRBV28	10	TRBJ2-7	once	.	CASTGVEQYF	TGTGCCAGCACCGGGGTCGAGCAGTACTTC
TRBV12-3/TRBV12-4	12	TRBJ2-7	.	.	CASSWGQLEQYF	TGTGCCAGCAGTTGGGGCCAGCTCGAGCAGTACTTC
TRBV7-9	15	TRBJ2-1	.	TRBD2	CASSLAARELNEQFF	TGTGCCAGCAGCTTAGCTGCGCGGGAGTTGAATGAGCAGTTCTTC
TRBV18	13	TRBJ2-7	.	.	CASSPQKSYEQYF	TGTGCCAGCTCACCCCAGAAATCCTACGAGCAGTACTTC
TRBV29-1	11	TRBJ1-2	.	TRBD1	CSGQGFYGYTF	TGCAGCGGACAGGGGTTTTATGGCTACACCTTC
TRBV4-3	18	TRBJ1-6	once	TRBD1	CASSQEGQEAFNNSPLHF	TGCGCCAGCAGCCAAGAGGGACAGGAGGCCTTTAATAATTCACCCCTCCACTTT
TRBV18	17	TRBJ1-2	.	TRBD1	CASSPPGQGGSNYGYTF	TGTGCCAGCTCACCACCTGGACAGGGGGGATCTAACTATGGCTACACCTTC
TRBV29-1	15	TRBJ2-6	.	.	CSVGDGSSGANVLTF	TGCAGCGTTGGGGACGGGAGCTCTGGGGCCAACGTCCTGACTTTC
TRBV6-5	14	TRBJ1-1	.	.	CASIRTVKNTEAFF	TGTGCCAGCATCCGGACAGTCAAGAACACTGAAGCTTTCTTT